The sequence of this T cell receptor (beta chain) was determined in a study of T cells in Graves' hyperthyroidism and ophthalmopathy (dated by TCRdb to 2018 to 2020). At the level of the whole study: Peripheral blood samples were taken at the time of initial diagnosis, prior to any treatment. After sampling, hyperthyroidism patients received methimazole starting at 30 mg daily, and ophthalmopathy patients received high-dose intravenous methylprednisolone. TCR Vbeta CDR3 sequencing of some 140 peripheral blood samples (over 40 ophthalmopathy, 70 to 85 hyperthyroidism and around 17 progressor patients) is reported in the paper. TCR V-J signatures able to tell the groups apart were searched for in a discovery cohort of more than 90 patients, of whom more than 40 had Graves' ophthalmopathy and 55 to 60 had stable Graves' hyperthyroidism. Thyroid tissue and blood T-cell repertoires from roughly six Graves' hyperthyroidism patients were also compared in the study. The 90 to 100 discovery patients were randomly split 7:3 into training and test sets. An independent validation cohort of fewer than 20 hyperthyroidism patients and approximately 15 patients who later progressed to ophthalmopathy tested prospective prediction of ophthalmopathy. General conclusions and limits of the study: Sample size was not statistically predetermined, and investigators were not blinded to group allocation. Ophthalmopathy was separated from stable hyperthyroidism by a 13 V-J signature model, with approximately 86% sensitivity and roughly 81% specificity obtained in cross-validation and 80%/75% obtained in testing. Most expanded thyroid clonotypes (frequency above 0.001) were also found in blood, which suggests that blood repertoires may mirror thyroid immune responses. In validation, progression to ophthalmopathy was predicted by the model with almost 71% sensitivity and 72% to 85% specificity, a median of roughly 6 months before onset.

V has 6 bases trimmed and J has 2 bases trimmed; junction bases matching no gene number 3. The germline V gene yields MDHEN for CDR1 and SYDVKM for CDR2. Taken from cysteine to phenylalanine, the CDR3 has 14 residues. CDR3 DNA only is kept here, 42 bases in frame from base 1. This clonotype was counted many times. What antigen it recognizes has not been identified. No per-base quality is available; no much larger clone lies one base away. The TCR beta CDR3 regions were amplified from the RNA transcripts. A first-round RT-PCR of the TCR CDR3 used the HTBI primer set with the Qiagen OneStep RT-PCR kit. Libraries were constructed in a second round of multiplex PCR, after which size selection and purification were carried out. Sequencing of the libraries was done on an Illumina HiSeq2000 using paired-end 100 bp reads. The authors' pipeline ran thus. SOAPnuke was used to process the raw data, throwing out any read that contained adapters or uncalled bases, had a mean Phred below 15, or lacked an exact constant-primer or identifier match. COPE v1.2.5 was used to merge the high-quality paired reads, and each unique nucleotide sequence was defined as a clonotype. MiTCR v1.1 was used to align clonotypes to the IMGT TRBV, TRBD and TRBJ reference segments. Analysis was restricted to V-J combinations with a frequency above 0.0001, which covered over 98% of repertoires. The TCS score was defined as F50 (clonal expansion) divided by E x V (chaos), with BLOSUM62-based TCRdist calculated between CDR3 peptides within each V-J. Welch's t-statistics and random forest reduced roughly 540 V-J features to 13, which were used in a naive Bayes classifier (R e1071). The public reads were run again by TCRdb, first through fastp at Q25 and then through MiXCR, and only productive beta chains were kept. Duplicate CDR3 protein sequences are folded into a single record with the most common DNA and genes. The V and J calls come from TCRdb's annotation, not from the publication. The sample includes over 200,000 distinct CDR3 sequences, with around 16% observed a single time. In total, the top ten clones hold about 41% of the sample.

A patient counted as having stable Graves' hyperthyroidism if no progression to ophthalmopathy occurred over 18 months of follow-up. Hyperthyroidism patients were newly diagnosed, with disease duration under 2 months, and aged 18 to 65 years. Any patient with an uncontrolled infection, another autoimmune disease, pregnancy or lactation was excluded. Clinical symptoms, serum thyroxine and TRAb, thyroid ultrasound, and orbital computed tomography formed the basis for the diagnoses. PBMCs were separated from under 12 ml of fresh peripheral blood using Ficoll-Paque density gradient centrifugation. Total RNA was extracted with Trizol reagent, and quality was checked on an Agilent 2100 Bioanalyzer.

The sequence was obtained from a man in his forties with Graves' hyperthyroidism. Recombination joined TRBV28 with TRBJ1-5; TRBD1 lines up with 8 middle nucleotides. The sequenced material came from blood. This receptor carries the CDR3 CASRRQGRNQPQHF. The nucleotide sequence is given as TGTGCCAGCAGAAGACAGGGGCGCAATCAGCCCCAGCATTTT.